This TCR beta chain appears in the sequencing data of a study of shared clonotypes between healthy human individuals. The CDR3 sequence is 13 residues long. Trimming removed 5 bases from V and 6 bases from J; junction bases left unmatched: 4. Germline loops: CDR1 SGHTA, CDR2 FQGNSA. TCRdb's table, derived via immunoSEQ multiplex PCR, lists solely in-frame clones and lacks some. The sample has some 1.4 million clones; 95% to 97% are singletons. Remarks on this clone: The sample contains more than one DNA sequence encoding this CDR3.

The source of this sequence is a young man in good health. The sequenced sample was naive CD4+ T cells sorted from blood. Subset defined: CD45RA+ positively selected. V and J are TRBV7-2 and TRBJ2-1, with 7 bases aligning to TRBD1. The CDR3 is CASSPRQGNEQFF. In DNA form, the CDR3 reads TGTGCCAGCAGCCCCCGACAGGGCAATGAGCAGTTCTTC.